This TCR beta chain was captured in a study of a mutant IDH1 vaccine in newly diagnosed glioma. Method: immunoSEQ multiplex PCR; TCRdb's copy keeps in-frame clones and lacks some. Found here are around 92,000 clones, around nine tenths of them singletons; the top ten hold roughly 0.61%. Time point indicated: baseline, week 1 (first vaccination visit). Noted treatment: pre-vaccination baseline after standard-of-care therapy. Astrocytomas found in donors were new, WHO grade 3 or 4, IDH1-mutant and ATRX-lost. CDR3 length: 15 amino acids. The J segment lost 11 bases and the V segment lost 1 base, leaving 10 bases of the junction unmatched. Germline V CDR1 and CDR2: MGHRA, YSYEKL.

The chain joins TRBV4-1 to TRBJ1-1; 10 bases map to TRBD1. This material consisted of PBMCs, taken from a glioma patient treated with radiotherapy, temozolomide or both. The receptor's source is a woman aged 45-65 years with glioma. CDR3 coding DNA: TGCGCCAGCAGCCAAGGGGGGGACAGGGGATGGATGGCTTTCTTT. Its translation: CASSQGGDRGWMAFF.